What follows are 25 T cell receptor beta chains derived from one specimen sequenced in a study of blood T cell repertoires in COVID-19. The data were produced by immunoSEQ multiplex PCR, yet TCRdb's version contains in-frame clones alone and is incomplete. The table includes just over 300,000 clones, roughly 90% detected once. The source material was peripheral blood. The receptors derive from a man aged 18 to 29 with active or convalescent COVID-19.

This chain links TRBV3-1 (or the pseudogene TRBV3-2) with TRBJ2-2, with 7 positions matching TRBD2. Germline lookup yields CDR1 LGHDT and CDR2 YNNKEL (reference sequence). Unmatched junction bases numbered 3, after V lost 0 bases and J lost 5 bases. This CDR3 is built from 15 residues. CDR3 sequence: CASSQDSGGTGELFF. CDR3 DNA: TGTGCCAGCAGCCAAGATTCCGGGGGGACCGGGGAGCTGTTTTTT.

V usage is TRBV12-3 or TRBV12-4 and J usage is TRBJ2-7, with a weak D call TRBD2 (6 bases). CDR3 size: 13 residues. The V end was cut by 8 bases, the J end by 7 bases, with 18 bases between. The CDR3 DNA is TGTGCCAGCCGTTCCCGGGAGCCTCGAGAGCAGTACTTC. Its protein product is CASRSREPREQYF.

A word on this clone: Other DNA sequences of this sample code for an identical CDR3. The chain combines TRBV18 with TRBJ1-1; possibly TRBD1 for D (5 bases). V shed 6 bases and J shed 1 base, with 9 bases lying between them. Per the germline V gene, CDR1 is KGHSH and CDR2 is LQKENI. The CDR3 covers 13 residues. The CDR3 coding sequence is TGTGCCAGCTCGCCAAGGGGGAACACTGAAGCTTTCTTT. Amino acid sequence: CASSPRGNTEAFF.

This chain links TRBV19 with TRBJ2-7, with D perhaps matching TRBD1 (5 bases). The V end was cut by 1 base, the J end by 6 bases, with 13 bases between. The CDR3 sequence is 14 residues long. Germline values: CDR1 LNHDA, CDR2 SQIVND (reference sequence). The CDR3 DNA sequence: TGTGCCAGTAGTATAGCGGCTTTAAGGGGCGAGCAGTACTTC. Encoded protein: CASSIAALRGEQYF.

The chain couples TRBV18 to TRBJ2-1; 10 bases map to TRBD1. CDR1 KGHSH and CDR2 LQKENI come from the germline V gene. The CDR3 consists of 13 residues. The ends lost 8 bases at V and 6 bases at J; junction bases unmatched: 4. The CDR3 coding sequence is TGTGCCAGCGGGACAGGGGTTTCCAATGAGCAGTTCTTC. It is translated as CASGTGVSNEQFF.

This clone appeared once. The V gene is TRBV11-2, the J gene TRBJ2-2, with D perhaps matching TRBD1 (6 bases). Per the germline V gene, CDR1 is SGHAT and CDR2 is FQNNGV. There are 15 residues in the CDR3. With 1 base removed from V and 6 bases from J, the gap between germline ends came to 12 bases. CDR3 region: CASSLVTGSAGELFF. The CDR3 region has the DNA TGTGCCAGCAGCTTAGTTACAGGGAGTGCCGGGGAGCTGTTTTTT.

V usage is TRBV18 and J usage is TRBJ2-7, with 11 bases that match TRBD1. The CDR3 sequence is 15 residues long. Unmatched junction bases numbered 9, after V lost 6 bases and J lost 5 bases. Germline V gene lookup returns CDR1 KGHSH and CDR2 LQKENI. The CDR3 bases are TGTGCCAGCTCCCCCAGGGGACAGGGGGTGCACGAGCAGTACTTC. It yields the protein CASSPRGQGVHEQYF.

The rearrangement uses TRBV27 and TRBJ1-2; D unclear. CDR3 length equals 13 residues. Germline CDR1 MNHEY, CDR2 SMNVEV (reference sequence). V was cut by 5 bases and J by 5 bases, with 12 bases left in between. The CDR3 protein is CASSTTRLYGYTF. In DNA form, the CDR3 reads TGTGCCAGCAGTACAACACGTCTGTATGGCTACACCTTC.

V gene TRBV5-6 combines with J gene TRBJ1-3; D uncertain. This CDR3 comprises 15 residues. Trimming shortened V by 0 bases and J by 2 bases, and 9 bases separated the two germline ends. CDR1 is SGHDT, CDR2 YYEEEE, per germline. CDR3: CASSLARSPGNTIYF. Here the CDR3 DNA reads TGTGCCAGCAGCTTGGCGCGGAGCCCTGGAAACACCATATATTTT.

The chain carries TRBV2 and TRBJ2-7; perhaps TRBD1 as D (6 bases). The V gene's germline CDR1 is SNHLY and CDR2 FYNNEI. V was pared by 6 bases and J by 5 bases, with 14 bases between. The CDR3 loop spans 13 amino acids. CDR3 sequence (DNA): TGTGCCAGCAGAGCCGGGACATTCAACGAGCAGTACTTC. This sequence encodes CASRAGTFNEQYF.

This clone appeared once. The chain recombines TRBV6-5 with TRBJ1-2; possibly TRBD1 for D (6 bases). The germline CDR1 and CDR2 sequences are MNHEY and SVGAGI. The CDR3 runs 15 residues. V lost 6 bases, J lost 6 bases, and 20 bases lay in between. The CDR3 is CASRPITGIRDGYTF. The CDR3, as DNA: TGTGCCAGCAGACCCATTACAGGGATTAGAGATGGCTACACCTTC.

This clone was detected once. This rearrangement joins TRBV18 to TRBJ2-3; TRBD2 might be the D (6 bases). V was cut by 4 bases and J by 5 bases, with 19 bases left in between. CDR3 size: 16 residues. Germline CDR1 is KGHSH and CDR2 is LQKENI. The CDR3 spells CASSLSPTLGGDTQYF. The CDR3 region has the DNA TGTGCCAGCTCACTGAGTCCTACCTTGGGGGGAGATACGCAGTATTTT. The full variable domain, its missing parts supplied by reference TRBV18 and TRBJ2-3, is NAGVMQNPRHLVRRRGQEARLRCSPMKGHSHVYWYRQLPEEGLKFMVYLQKENIIDESGMPKERFSAEFPKEGPSILRIQQVVRGDSAAYFCASSLSPTLGGDTQYFGPGTRLTVL.

The chain couples TRBV7-2 to TRBJ1-6; the D gene is possibly TRBD1 (6 bases). The CDR3 runs to 14 residues. V lost 1 base, J lost 6 bases, and 7 bases lay in between. CDR1 and CDR2 (germline): SGHTA, FQGNSA. The CDR3 nucleotides are TGTGCCAGCAGCTTAGGGACAGCTAATTCACCCCTCCACTTT. Translation: CASSLGTANSPLHF.

The CDR3 loop reads CASSIGQGVRETQYF. Here the CDR3 DNA reads TGTGCCAGCAGTATTGGACAGGGGGTGAGAGAGACCCAGTACTTC. This chain links TRBV6-5 with TRBJ2-5, with 10 bases aligning to TRBD1. CDR1 is MNHEY and CDR2 is SVGAGI in the germline V gene. Losses at the gene ends were 5 bases for V and 4 bases for J; bases not matched to a gene: 7. This CDR3 spans 15 amino acids.

The J gene is TRBJ1-6, the V gene TRBV7-9, with TRBD1 matching over 9 bases. Germline CDR1 and CDR2: SEHNR and FQNEAQ (reference sequence). There are 13 residues in the CDR3. Losses at the gene ends were 7 bases for V and 9 bases for J; bases not matched to a gene: 4. CDR3 sequence (DNA): TGTGCCAGCATCGGGACAGGGACTTCACCCCTCCACTTT. Its protein is CASIGTGTSPLHF.

The chain employs TRBV2 and TRBJ2-3, with D maybe TRBD1 (6 bases). V was pared by 7 bases and J by 3 bases, with 17 bases between. Germline loops: CDR1 SNHLY, CDR2 FYNNEI. The CDR3 is made up of 15 amino acids. The CDR3 here is CASTEGDFGTDTQYF. The CDR3 DNA follows: TGTGCCAGCACCGAGGGGGATTTTGGGACAGATACGCAGTATTTT.

The V call is TRBV27, the J call TRBJ1-4; D is possibly TRBD1 (5 bases). This CDR3 contains 14 residues. From germline, CDR1 is MNHEY and CDR2 SMNVEV (reference sequence). V was pared by 2 bases and J by 8 bases, with 12 bases between. The CDR3 DNA reads as TGTGCCAGCAGTTTACCGGGCCAGGGCGAAAAACTGTTTTTT. It specifies CASSLPGQGEKLFF.

V gene TRBV5-8 combines with J gene TRBJ1-3; D is undetermined. The germline CDR1 and CDR2 sequences are SGHTS and YDEGEE. V gave up 0 bases and J gave up 0 bases, with 7 bases separating them. This CDR3 contains 15 residues. In DNA, the CDR3 is TGTGCCAGCAGCTTGGGACATAGCTCTGGAAACACCATATATTTT. Translating gives CASSLGHSSGNTIYF.

In its sample, this clone was seen once. This sequence joins TRBV19 and TRBJ1-2; D is perhaps TRBD1 (5 bases). CDR1 is LNHDA, CDR2 SQIVND, per germline (reference sequence). This CDR3 contains 12 residues. Trimming left V 10 bases short and J 8 bases short, with 17 bases between. The CDR3 DNA reads TGTGCCACCAAGGACATCCTGGGGGGCTACACCTTC. It translates to CATKDILGGYTF.

The chain carries TRBV7-9 and TRBJ1-5; TRBD1 aligns across 10 bases. CDR3 size: 15 residues. The ends lost 8 bases at V and 7 bases at J; junction bases unmatched: 11. Per germline, CDR1 SEHNR and CDR2 FQNEAQ (reference sequence). Written as DNA, the CDR3 is TGTGCCAGCGAGGCCTCGACAGGGGGCTCGCAGCCCCAGCATTTT. Residues: CASEASTGGSQPQHF.

The J gene is TRBJ2-7, the V gene TRBV7-8; D not resolved. The CDR3 is 14 residues long. Germline values: CDR1 SGHVS, CDR2 FQNEAQ. Trimming removed 3 bases from V and 2 bases from J, with 11 bases in between. The chain's CDR3 is CASSLLEDTYEQYF. The CDR3 DNA is TGTGCCAGCAGCTTGTTGGAAGACACCTACGAGCAGTACTTC.

The genes are TRBV5-6 and TRBJ2-2, with D tentatively TRBD2 (6 bases). V lost 0 bases and J lost 6, with 15 bases in between. The CDR3 is made up of 16 amino acids. Germline lookup yields CDR1 SGHDT and CDR2 YYEEEE. CDR3 nucleotide sequence: TGTGCCAGCAGCTTGGTATCGGGGGTGGATGCCGGGGAGCTGTTTTTT. The encoded protein is CASSLVSGVDAGELFF.

This clone was counted a few times. The gene calls are TRBV3-1 (or the pseudogene TRBV3-2) and TRBJ1-2; 7 bases align to TRBD1. The germline V gene encodes CDR1 LGHDT and CDR2 YNNKEL (reference sequence). The trim removed 1 base at V and 3 bases at J, leaving 5 bases unmatched. This CDR3 has 15 amino acids. This CDR3 reads CASSQGRDSYYGYTF. The CDR3 nucleotides read TGTGCCAGCAGCCAAGGCAGGGACAGTTACTATGGCTACACCTTC.

This clone appeared a single time. V is TRBV2 and J is TRBJ1-6, with D unresolved. The CDR3 consists of 14 residues. Germline-derived CDR1 and CDR2 are SNHLY and FYNNEI. The V end was cut by 6 bases, the J end by 1 base, with 7 bases between. DNA of the CDR3: TGTGCCAGCAGGGAACAATCCTATAATTCACCCCTCCACTTT. Protein product: CASREQSYNSPLHF.

The chain recombines TRBV9 with TRBJ2-1; tentatively, D is TRBD2 (5 bases). The V end was cut by 3 bases, the J end by 0 bases, with 13 bases between. Germline CDR1 SGDLS, CDR2 YYNGEE. The CDR3 contains 16 residues. CDR3 DNA sequence: TGTGCCAGCAGCGGGGGAGAAAGTCACTCCTACAATGAGCAGTTCTTC. Encoded protein: CASSGGESHSYNEQFF.